What follows describes a single TCR beta chain. Its antigen remains undetermined. No much larger clonotype is one base removed from it; base qualities were not supplied. The source of the sample is a study of OX40 agonist ivuxolimab in advanced cancers. Looking at the study overall: Ivuxolimab was a fully human IgG2 agonistic monoclonal antibody targeting the costimulatory receptor OX40 (CD134). Intravenous ivuxolimab was administered to patients every 2 weeks at six dose levels: 0.01, 0.1, 0.3, 1.5, 3 and 10 mg/kg. Of the approximately 50 dose-escalation patients, hepatocellular carcinoma was present in about 20, melanoma in roughly 15, renal cell carcinoma in 9 and head and neck cancer in 9. The dose-escalation cohort was over 70% male with a mean age of about 60 years, ranging from roughly 23 to 90. Patients were allowed to have had prior anti-PD-1, anti-PD-L1 or anti-CTLA-4 therapy, and approximately 43% of the dose-escalation patients had previously received checkpoint inhibitors. Partial responses were achieved by three dose-escalation patients, of whom one had hepatocellular carcinoma and two had cutaneous melanoma. Peripheral TCRbeta sequencing was intended to test whether TCR sequence diversity was altered and clonal T-cell expansion was caused by ivuxolimab. The paper describes the monotherapy dose-escalation part (N ≈ 52 patients) of the phase I trial of ivuxolimab.

The trial excluded patients who had a history of autoimmune disease or were on systemic immunosuppression. In every dose cohort, peripheral blood was drawn for TCR sequencing at baseline, cycle 4 day 1, and cycle 7 day 1. Samples were obtained from an open-label, multicenter, first-in-human phase I dose-escalation trial of ivuxolimab. The trial enrolled adults with locally advanced or metastatic head and neck squamous cell, hepatocellular, melanoma or renal cell carcinoma. Before TCR sequencing, CD4+ T cells and CD8+ T cells were sorted from peripheral blood as separate populations. Genomic DNA was extracted from sorted cells for sequencing of the TCRbeta CDR3 region. The immunoSEQ Assay was used to sequence the TCRbeta CDR3 regions. TCRdb carries this immuneACCESS record with in-frame sequences only. Its versions omit some clonotypes, under half of them owing to an unresolved V gene in the studies checked, with the rest unexplained. This sample holds approximately 60,000 clones; 92% were observed only once. The ten most abundant clones make up about 0.59% of the sample.

Results the study describes overall, beyond this receptor: After ivuxolimab, CD8+ T cells had more expanded clones than CD4+ T cells on average. The antigen specificity of the clonally expanded peripheral T cells was not determined. Partial responders in the 0.1-3.0 mg/kg groups had among the lowest normalized peripheral clonal expansion, especially among CD8+ T cells. Low levels of normalized T-cell clonal expansion were also seen in some patients who did not respond. At doses from 0.1 to 3.0 mg/kg, clonal expansion was seen in both CD4+ and CD8+ blood T cells between baseline and week 6.

The V end loses 4 bases and the J end loses 7 bases, and a stretch of 16 bases separates them. Based on the germline V gene (reference sequence), the CDR1 and CDR2 sequences are GTSNPN and SVGIG. Measured from the cysteine to the phenylalanine, the CDR3 is 13 residues long. Only the CDR3 part of the read is kept: 39 bases, read in frame from the first base. This sequence originates from an adult with an advanced solid tumor such as melanoma, head and neck, liver or kidney cancer. Sequencing was performed on CD4+ or CD8+ T cells sorted from blood, taken in a trial of the OX40 agonist ivuxolimab. The V and J genes are TRBV30 and TRBJ1-2; the D gene is perhaps TRBD1, from 5 matching bases. At the DNA level, the sequence is TGTGCCTGGATACGAACAGGTTGGGGTGGCTACACCTTC. Protein translation: CAWIRTGWGGYTF. Beyond the CDR3, the reference TRBV30 and TRBJ1-2 genes provide the residues; the full variable domain reads: SQTIHQWPATLVQPVGSPLSLECTVEGTSNPNLYWYRQAAGRGLQLLFYSVGIGQISSEVPQNLSASRPQDRQFILSSKKLLLSDSGFYLCAWIRTGWGGYTFGSGTRLTVV.